This TCR beta chain was sequenced in a study of OX40 agonist ivuxolimab in advanced cancers. Germline CDR1 reads PRHDT; CDR2 reads FYEKMQ (reference sequence). Deletions cut 2 bases from V and 5 bases from J, with 9 bases between. The CDR3 has 14 amino acids. TCRdb's copy holds only in-frame clones and misses some; the assay was immunoSEQ multiplex PCR. The table records roughly 70,000 clones, 82% of them present only once. The specimen was CD4+ or CD8+ T cells sorted from blood, collected in a trial of the OX40 agonist ivuxolimab. V gene TRBV13 combines with J gene TRBJ2-2; weak D call: TRBD1 (5 bases). The TCR comes from an adult with an advanced solid tumor such as melanoma, head and neck, liver or kidney cancer. CDR3 bases: TGTGCCAGCAGCTTACACAGGTTAACCGGGGAGCTGTTTTTT. This codes for CASSLHRLTGELFF.